This TCR beta chain comes out of a study of blood T cell repertoires in COVID-19. At the level of the study: PBMCs, B-cell-depleted T cells, or T cells provided the cDNA or gDNA that made up the material.

This clone was seen only a few times. Germline lookup yields CDR1 SGHVS and CDR2 FNYEAQ. CDR3 length equals 15 residues. V lost 2 bases to trimming and J lost 2 bases; unmatched junction nucleotides: 3. In the authors' methods: Reference gene primers were amplified, and this amplification served to estimate nucleated cell counts. Measured with immunoSEQ multiplex PCR; TCRdb has only the in-frame clones, and not every one. V, J and clone size reflect that table, while D and trimming were determined from the DNA. The table records approximately 200,000 clones, less than 85% of them present only once. The chain joins TRBV7-6 to TRBJ2-1; 7 bases match TRBD1. The receptor's source is a woman over 75 with COVID-19, enrolled during active disease. The sample was peripheral blood. The CDR3, as DNA: TGTGCCAGCAGCTTATCAGGGGGACCCTACAATGAGCAGTTCTTC. It is translated as CASSLSGGPYNEQFF.